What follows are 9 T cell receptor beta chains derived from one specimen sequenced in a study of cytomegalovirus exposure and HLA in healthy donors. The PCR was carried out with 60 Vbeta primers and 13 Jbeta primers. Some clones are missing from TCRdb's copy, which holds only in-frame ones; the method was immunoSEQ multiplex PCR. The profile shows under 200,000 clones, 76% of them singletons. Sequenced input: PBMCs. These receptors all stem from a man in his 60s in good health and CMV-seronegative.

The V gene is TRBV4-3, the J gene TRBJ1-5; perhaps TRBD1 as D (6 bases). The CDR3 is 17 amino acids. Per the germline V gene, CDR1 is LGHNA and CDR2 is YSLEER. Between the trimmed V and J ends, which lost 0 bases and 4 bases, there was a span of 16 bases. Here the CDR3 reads CASSQDGYRVGNQPQHF. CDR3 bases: TGCGCCAGCAGCCAAGACGGGTACAGGGTGGGAAATCAGCCCCAGCATTTT.

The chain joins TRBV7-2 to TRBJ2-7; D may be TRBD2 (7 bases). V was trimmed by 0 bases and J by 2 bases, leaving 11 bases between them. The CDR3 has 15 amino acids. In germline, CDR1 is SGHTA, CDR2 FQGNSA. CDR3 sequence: CASSLAIGGAYEQYF. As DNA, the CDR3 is TGTGCCAGCAGCTTAGCGATAGGGGGGGCCTACGAGCAGTACTTC.

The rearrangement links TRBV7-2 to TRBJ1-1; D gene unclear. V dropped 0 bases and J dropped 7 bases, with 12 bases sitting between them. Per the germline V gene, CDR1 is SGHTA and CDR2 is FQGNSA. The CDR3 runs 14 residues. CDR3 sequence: CASSLARFEGEAFF. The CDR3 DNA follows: TGTGCCAGCAGCTTAGCCAGGTTTGAGGGTGAAGCTTTCTTT. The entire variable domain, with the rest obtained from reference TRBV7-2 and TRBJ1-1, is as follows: GAGVSQSPSNKVTEKGKDVELRCDPISGHTALYWYRQSLGQGLEFLIYFQGNSAPDKSGLPSDRFSAERTGGSVSTLTIQRTQQEDSAVYLCASSLARFEGEAFFGQGTRLTVV.

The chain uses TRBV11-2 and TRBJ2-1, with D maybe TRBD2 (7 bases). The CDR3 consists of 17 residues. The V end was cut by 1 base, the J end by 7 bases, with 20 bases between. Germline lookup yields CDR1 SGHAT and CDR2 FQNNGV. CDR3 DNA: TGTGCCAGCAGCTTAGTCGTAGGGGGGGCGCAAAGGAATGAGCAGTTCTTC. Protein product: CASSLVVGGAQRNEQFF.

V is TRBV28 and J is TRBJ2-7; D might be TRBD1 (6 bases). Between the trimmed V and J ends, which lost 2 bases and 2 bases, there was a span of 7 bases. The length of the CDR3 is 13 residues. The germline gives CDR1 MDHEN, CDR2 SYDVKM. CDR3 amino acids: CASSLGGTYEQYF. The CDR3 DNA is TGTGCCAGCAGTTTAGGGGGCACCTACGAGCAGTACTTC.

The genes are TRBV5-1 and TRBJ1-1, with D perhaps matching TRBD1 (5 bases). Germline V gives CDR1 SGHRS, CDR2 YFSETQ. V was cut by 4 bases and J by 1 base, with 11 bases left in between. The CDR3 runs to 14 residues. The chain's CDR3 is CASSLRVSNTEAFF. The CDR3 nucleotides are TGCGCCAGCAGCCTCAGGGTTTCGAACACTGAAGCTTTCTTT.

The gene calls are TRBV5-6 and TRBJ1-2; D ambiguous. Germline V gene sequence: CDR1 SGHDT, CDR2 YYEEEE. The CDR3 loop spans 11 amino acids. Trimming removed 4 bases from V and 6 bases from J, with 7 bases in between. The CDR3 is CASSPGNGYTF. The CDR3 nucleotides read TGTGCCAGCAGCCCGGGGAATGGCTACACCTTC.

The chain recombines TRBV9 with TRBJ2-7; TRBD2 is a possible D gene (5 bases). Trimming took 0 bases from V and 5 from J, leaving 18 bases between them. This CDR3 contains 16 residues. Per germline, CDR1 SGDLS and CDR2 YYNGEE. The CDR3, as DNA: TGTGCCAGCAGCGTAGGTTCGCTAGCCGAATCCAACGAGCAGTACTTC. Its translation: CASSVGSLAESNEQYF.

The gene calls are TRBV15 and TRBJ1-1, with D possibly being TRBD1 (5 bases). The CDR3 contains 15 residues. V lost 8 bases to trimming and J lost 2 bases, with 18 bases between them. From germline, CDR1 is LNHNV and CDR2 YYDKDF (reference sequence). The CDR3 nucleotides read TGTGCCACCTCGGGGGGTGCCTTAAAAAACACTGAAGCTTTCTTT. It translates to CATSGGALKNTEAFF.